This T cell receptor (beta chain) was recovered during a study of T-cell memory formation after mild COVID-19. Study in general: TCR clusters were mostly donor specific. General study points: Clones that contracted clustered mainly in CM and EM if CD4+ and in EMRA if CD8+.

In this sample, this clonotype turned up many times. What it binds is not known. TCR alpha and TCR beta cDNA libraries with sample barcodes and UMIs came from 5'RACE using constant-segment primers. MiXCR was run by TCRdb on the 5' RACE reads, yielding one entry per CDR3 protein. This sample yields about 200,000 distinct CDR3 sequences, of which roughly 10% are seen a single time; 3.5% belongs to the top ten. The TCR was taken from a man aged 18 to 30 who had mild COVID-19 (a few samples of this study predate the infection). Cell type and time point are not known. The sequenced material came from PBMCs or a T cell subset sorted from them (not recorded which).

This CDR3 is CASSLQGLAGYTF. In DNA, the CDR3 is TGTGCCAGCAGCTTGCAGGGGTTAGCTGGCTACACCTTC. The chain uses TRBV7-2 and TRBJ1-2; a possible D gene is TRBD1 (6 bases). This CDR3 region has 13 residues. Germline CDR1 and CDR2: SGHTA and FQGNSA. The germline V and J ends were trimmed by 3 bases and 7 bases, with 12 bases remaining between them.